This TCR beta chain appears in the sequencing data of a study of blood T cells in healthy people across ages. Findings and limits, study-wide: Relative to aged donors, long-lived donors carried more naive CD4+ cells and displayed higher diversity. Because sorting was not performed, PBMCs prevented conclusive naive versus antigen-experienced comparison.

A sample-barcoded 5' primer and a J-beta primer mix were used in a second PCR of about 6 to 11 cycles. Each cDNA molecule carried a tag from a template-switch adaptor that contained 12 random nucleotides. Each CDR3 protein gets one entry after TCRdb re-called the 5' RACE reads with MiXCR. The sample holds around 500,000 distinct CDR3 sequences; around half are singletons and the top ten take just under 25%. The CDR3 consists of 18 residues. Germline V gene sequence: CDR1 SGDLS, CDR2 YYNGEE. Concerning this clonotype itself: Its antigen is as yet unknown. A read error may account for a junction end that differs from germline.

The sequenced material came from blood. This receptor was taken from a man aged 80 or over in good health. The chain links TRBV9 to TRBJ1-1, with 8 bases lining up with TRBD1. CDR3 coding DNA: TGTGCCAGCAGCGTAGGGGAGGACAGGGCCATTTTGAACCCTGAAGCTTTCTTT. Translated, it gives CASSVGEDRAILNPEAFF.